This T cell receptor (beta chain) was documented in a study of blood T cells in healthy people across ages. Comments on this clonotype: Its antigen is not known.

Overall study results and limits: Strong correlation existed between TCR beta diversity and naive T cell percentage. Naive CD4+ cell counts and diversity both ran higher in long-lived than in aged donors.

CDR1 is LNHNV and CDR2 is YYDKDF in the germline V gene (reference sequence). The CDR3 length is 16 residues. The V gene lost 3 bases and the J gene lost 3 bases, with 17 bases spanning the gap. Sample-barcoded 5' priming and a J-beta primer mix drove a second PCR of roughly 6 to 12 cycles. Each CDR3 protein is one row after TCRdb ran MiXCR on the 5' RACE reads. This table has 2 million or so distinct CDR3 sequences, roughly 50% appearing once. The clonotype was recovered from a woman in her forties in good health. This chain joins TRBV15 and TRBJ1-1, with D perhaps TRBD1 (6 bases). The specimen was blood. CDR3 sequence (DNA): TGTGCCACCAGCAGCTATTTCCAGGGGCTTGACACTGAAGCTTTCTTT. This encodes CATSSYFQGLDTEAFF. The whole variable domain, remainder taken from reference TRBV15 and TRBJ1-1, is DAMVIQNPRYQVTQFGKPVTLSCSQTLNHNVMYWYQQKSSQAPKLLFHYYDKDFNNEADTPDNFQSRRPNTSFCFLDIRSPGLGDTAMYLCATSSYFQGLDTEAFFGQGTRLTVV.